Listed here are 9 T cell receptor beta chains from one sample, sequenced in a study of T cells in Graves' hyperthyroidism and ophthalmopathy. Amplified regions were TCR beta CDR3 sequences from RNA transcripts. TCR CDR3 underwent first-round RT-PCR with the HTBI primer set. TCRdb analysed the multiplex PCR reads with MiXCR anew, one entry per CDR3 protein. The table has around 350,000 distinct CDR3 sequences, about 16% seen once. Input material: blood. These receptors all come from a woman aged 55-75 years with Graves' ophthalmopathy.

This clonotype was detected many times. V usage is TRBV20-1 and J usage is TRBJ2-5; the D gene is possibly TRBD2 (6 bases). Between the trimmed V and J ends, which lost 4 bases and 5 bases, there was a span of 14 bases. The CDR3 extends over 13 amino acids. Germline V lookup: CDR1 DFQATT, CDR2 SNEGSKA (reference sequence). CDR3: CSATSRDWETQYF. DNA for the CDR3: TGCAGTGCTACTAGCCGGGACTGGGAGACCCAGTACTTC.

This clonotype was counted at least ten times. The J gene is TRBJ2-3, the V gene TRBV12-3 or TRBV12-4; 8 bases are a match to TRBD2. V lost 5 bases and J lost 2; bases outside the gene matches: 12. The CDR3 totals 17 residues. The CDR3 spells CASSRGGGGLSTDTQYF. The CDR3 DNA follows: TGTGCCAGCAGTCGGGGGGGTGGGGGGCTTTCCACAGATACGCAGTATTTT.

This clonotype was seen a handful of times. The rearrangement links TRBV27 to TRBJ2-7; possibly TRBD1 for D (6 bases). From germline, CDR1 is MNHEY and CDR2 SMNVEV (reference sequence). The V gene lost 3 bases and the J gene lost 2 bases, with 8 bases spanning the gap. The CDR3 consists of 13 residues. CDR3 loop: CASSFRDTYEQYF. The DNA of the CDR3 is TGTGCCAGCAGTTTCCGGGACACCTACGAGCAGTACTTC.

This clonotype was found many times. V is TRBV2 and J is TRBJ2-3; a possible D gene is TRBD2 (6 bases). V was shortened by 7 bases and J by 2 bases, with 13 bases between the two germline ends. CDR1 and CDR2 from the germline V gene are SNHLY and FYNNEI. The CDR3 covers 14 residues. CDR3 loop: CASNWRDDTDTQYF. DNA for the CDR3: TGTGCCAGCAACTGGCGGGATGACACAGATACGCAGTATTTT.

This clonotype was seen at least ten times. The gene calls are TRBV5-1 and TRBJ2-3, with 7 bases identical to TRBD2. The germline gives CDR1 SGHRS, CDR2 YFSETQ. CDR3 length: 16 amino acids. The J segment lost 4 bases and the V segment lost 2 bases, leaving 10 bases of the junction unmatched. CDR3 nucleotide sequence: TGCGCCAGCAGCTTTCTCGGGTCTGGGGGGGCAGATACGCAGTATTTT. Amino acids: CASSFLGSGGADTQYF.

This clonotype was observed many times. The chain is built from TRBV18 and TRBJ1-2; D perhaps matches TRBD1 (6 bases). The germline CDR1 and CDR2 sequences are KGHSH and LQKENI. Trimming left V 3 bases short and J 8 bases short, with 16 bases between. This CDR3 region has 14 residues. Here the CDR3 DNA reads TGTGCCAGCTCACCGCCCGACAGGTCGTGGGGCTACACCTTC. Amino acid sequence: CASSPPDRSWGYTF.

In its sample, this clonotype was seen a few times. The rearrangement joins TRBV11-2 to TRBJ1-1; D perhaps matches TRBD1 (6 bases). The CDR3 is 14 residues long. Per the germline V gene, CDR1 is SGHAT and CDR2 is FQNNGV. Trimming pared 4 bases from V and 2 bases from J, leaving 11 bases between. Here the CDR3 DNA reads TGTGCCAGCAGCTCACAGGGAGAAAACACTGAAGCTTTCTTT. Translation gives CASSSQGENTEAFF.

This clonotype was observed at least ten times. This chain links TRBV5-1 with TRBJ2-3, with 7 bases fitting TRBD2. Germline V gene data show CDR1 as SGHRS and CDR2 as YFSETQ. After removal of 4 bases from V and 10 bases from J, the junction contained 12 bases not matched to a gene. The CDR3 totals 14 residues. The CDR3 nucleotides are TGCGCCAGCAGCCCGAGGGGAGGGAGGACCCCGCAGTATTTT. Its translation: CASSPRGGRTPQYF.

This clonotype showed up many times. The chain combines TRBV5-1 with TRBJ1-5, with a weak D call TRBD1 (6 bases). Germline V gene lookup returns CDR1 SGHRS and CDR2 YFSETQ. The CDR3 extends over 14 amino acids. Trimming took off 1 base at V and 7 bases at J, with 12 bases between the two ends. The CDR3 nucleotides read TGCGCCAGCAGCTTGACAGGGCAGGGACAGCCCCAGCATTTT. The encoded protein is CASSLTGQGQPQHF.